The rows below give T cell receptor beta chains drawn from one sample of a study of T cell responses to AZD1222 COVID-19 vaccine. The table came from immunoSEQ multiplex PCR; TCRdb's copy has only in-frame clones and leaves some out. Of about 79,000 clones listed, about 84% were seen once; the top ten hold approximately 22%. Sequencing was performed on peripheral blood, taken on day 0 of AZD1222 vaccination. These receptors originate from an adult in good health. CDR3s include the opening cysteine and the closing phenylalanine or tryptophan. D genes are given only for firm matches. Expanded clones get a size class; other rows say once, few or many, or leave the size out.

>.|TRBJ2-5|TRBV5-1|.
TGCGCCAGCAGATCAGACCCGGGTCAAGAGACCCAGTACTTC
CASRSDPGQETQYF
>.|TRBJ1-2|TRBV7-8|.
TGTGCCAGCAGCTTAGGACCCACAAACTATGGCTACACCTTC
CASSLGPTNYGYTF
>.|TRBJ1-1|TRBV20-1|.
TGCAGTCCTAAAGGGAACACTGAAGCTTTCTTT
CSPKGNTEAFF
>once|TRBJ1-1|TRBV15|.
TGTGCCACCAGCAGAAACGTGAACACTGAAGCTTTCTTT
CATSRNVNTEAFF
>.|TRBJ2-3|TRBV11-2|TRBD2
TGTGCCAGCAGCTTAGGGTGGCGGGGGGCCACAGATACGCAGTATTTT
CASSLGWRGATDTQYF
>.|TRBJ2-1|TRBV3-1/TRBV3-2|TRBD2
TGTGCCAGCAGCCTAGCGGGGGATCGCAATGAGCAGTTCTTC
CASSLAGDRNEQFF
>.|TRBJ2-3|TRBV28|.
TGTGCCAGCAGGACGACAGGGAGGACAGATACGCAGTATTTT
CASRTTGRTDTQYF
>.|TRBJ2-2|TRBV5-1|.
TGCGCCAGCAGCTCCGGGATAAACACCGGGGAGCTGTTTTTT
CASSSGINTGELFF
>.|TRBJ2-1|TRBV5-6|TRBD1
TGTGCCAGCAGCCGAGGACAGGGCATCTACAATGAGCAGTTCTTC
CASSRGQGIYNEQFF
>.|TRBJ1-4|TRBV6-5|.
TGTGCCAGCAGCGGACGGATTAATGAAAAACTGTTTTTT
CASSGRINEKLFF
>.|TRBJ1-5|TRBV19|TRBD1
TGTGCCAGTAGTTCGGGACAGGGGGCTCCTGGTTATCAGCCCCAGCATTTT
CASSSGQGAPGYQPQHF
>few|TRBJ2-3|TRBV25-1|.
TGTGCCAGCAGTGTAGCGCACACAGATACGCAGTATTTT
CASSVAHTDTQYF
>.|TRBJ1-4|TRBV2|.
TGTGCCAGCAGTGAAGACAGGGCTGAAAAACTGTTTTTT
CASSEDRAEKLFF
>.|TRBJ2-1|TRBV6-2/TRBV6-3|TRBD2
TGTGCCAGCAGTTACCGGCTAGCGGGAGGCAATGAGCAGTTCTTC
CASSYRLAGGNEQFF
>.|TRBJ1-1|TRBV7-6|.
TGTGCCAGCAGCTTTTTGAACACTGAAGCTTTCTTT
CASSFLNTEAFF
>.|TRBJ2-2|TRBV7-9|TRBD2
TGTGCCAGCAGCTTACCGTTGGCTAGCGGGATTGGGGAGCTGTTTTTT
CASSLPLASGIGELFF
>once|TRBJ1-2|TRBV5-6|.
TGTGCCAGCAGTCCTGGACGGAACTATGGCTACACCTTC
CASSPGRNYGYTF
>.|TRBJ1-2|TRBV5-6|.
TGTGCCAGCAGCTGGGGACGGCAATCTAACTATGGCTACACCTTC
CASSWGRQSNYGYTF
>.|TRBJ1-1|TRBV5-1|.
TGCGCCAGCAGCTTGGCCACAGGGACGGGCACTGAAGCTTTCTTT
CASSLATGTGTEAFF
>.|TRBJ2-1|TRBV27|TRBD1
TGTGCCAGCAGTGGACAGGGCTCCTACAATGAGCAGTTCTTC
CASSGQGSYNEQFF
>.|TRBJ2-5|TRBV6-5|TRBD1
TGTGCCAGCAGCCGGAGACAGGGTGCTCAAGAGACCCAGTACTTC
CASSRRQGAQETQYF
>.|TRBJ1-3|TRBV10-3|.
TGTGCCATCAGTGATATTATCGGAAATCGGAGAAACACCATATATTTT
CAISDIIGNRRNTIYF
>.|TRBJ2-7|TRBV7-9|TRBD1
TGTGCCAGCAGCCCGCAGGGGGCTCCCTACGAGCAGTACTTC
CASSPQGAPYEQYF
>once|TRBJ1-2|TRBV2|.
TGTGCCAGCAGTGCCACAGGGTATCGCTATGGCTACACCTTC
CASSATGYRYGYTF
>.|TRBJ1-2|TRBV10-3|.
TGTGCCATCAGTGGCGACAACTATGGCTACACCTTC
CAISGDNYGYTF
>once|TRBJ1-2|TRBV7-9|.
TGTGCCAGCAGCATTCAGGACAGAAAGGGCTACACCTTC
CASSIQDRKGYTF
>few|TRBJ1-2|TRBV7-8|.
TGTGCCAGCAGCCCGGCGCGCTCCCACTATGGCTACACCTTC
CASSPARSHYGYTF
>few|TRBJ2-7|TRBV9|TRBD1
TGTGCCAGCAGCCCTCGGACAGGGTTATACGAGCAGTACTTC
CASSPRTGLYEQYF
>.|TRBJ2-2|TRBV27|.
TGTGCCAGCAGTATGGGACAGAACACCGGGGAGCTGTTTTTT
CASSMGQNTGELFF
>few|TRBJ2-7|TRBV2|TRBD2
TGTGCCAGCAGTAACGTCCCACTAGCGGGGGCCTACGAGCAGTACTTC
CASSNVPLAGAYEQYF
>.|TRBJ2-1|TRBV7-2|TRBD2
TGTGCCAGCAGCTTTACTAGCGGCCCCTACAATGAGCAGTTCTTC
CASSFTSGPYNEQFF
>.|TRBJ1-6|TRBV10-3|.
TGTGCCATCAGTGAAGGAAAGCGGGACAATGGACCCCTCCACTTT
CAISEGKRDNGPLHF
>.|TRBJ1-5|TRBV12-3/TRBV12-4|.
TGTGCCAGCAGTTTATTCAGTGGTCAGCCCCAGCATTTT
CASSLFSGQPQHF
>.|TRBJ1-5|TRBV19|.
TGTGCCAGTAATCCGCAGAAATCTAGCAATCAGCCCCAGCATTTT
CASNPQKSSNQPQHF
>.|TRBJ2-1|TRBV30|TRBD2
TGTGCCTTTCCGCGGACTAGCGGAAGGGACGGTGAGCAGTTCTTC
CAFPRTSGRDGEQFF
>once|TRBJ2-7|TRBV12-3/TRBV12-4|.
TGTGCCAGCAGTTTAGGAGAACCCTACGAGCAGTACTTC
CASSLGEPYEQYF
>.|TRBJ1-3|TRBV9|.
TGTGCCAGCAGCGCACATAGCTCTGGAAACACCATATATTTT
CASSAHSSGNTIYF
>.|TRBJ1-5|TRBV3-1/TRBV3-2|.
TGTGCCAGCAGCCAATCAGGACTTGATCAGCCCCAGCATTTT
CASSQSGLDQPQHF
>.|TRBJ2-1|TRBV24-1|.
TGTGCCACCAGTGACCCCAGGGCCAGCTCCTACAATGAGCAGTTCTTC
CATSDPRASSYNEQFF
>.|TRBJ1-4|TRBV5-1|TRBD1
TGCGCCAGCAGCCCCGGGACAGGGGCAACTAATGAAAAACTGTTTTTT
CASSPGTGATNEKLFF
>.|TRBJ1-1|TRBV29-1|.
TGCAGCGTCCGGCGTGGCCCGTGGGCTTTCTTT
CSVRRGPWAFF
>.|TRBJ1-4|TRBV1|.
TGCACCAGCAGCCAAGATGACCGGGACAGAGAAAAACTGTTTTTT
CTSSQDDRDREKLFF
>.|TRBJ2-2|TRBV6-2/TRBV6-3|TRBD2
TGTGCCAGCAGTTCTCTAGCGGGAGAATCCGGGGAGCTGTTTTTT
CASSSLAGESGELFF
>.|TRBJ1-6|TRBV2|.
TGTGCCAGCAACAGGGATAATTCACCCCTCCACTTT
CASNRDNSPLHF
>.|TRBJ1-5|TRBV5-1|.
TGCGCCAGCAGCTTGGAACCGACAGGTACCCGGGCCCAGCATTTT
CASSLEPTGTRAQHF
>.|TRBJ1-2|TRBV24-1|.
TGTGCCACCAGTGATTTCGCCGGCTATGGCTACACCTTC
CATSDFAGYGYTF
>.|TRBJ1-1|TRBV5-4|TRBD1
TGTGCCAGCAGCTCTAGACAGGGTAGGGGCACTGAAGCTTTCTTT
CASSSRQGRGTEAFF
>.|TRBJ2-1|TRBV3-1/TRBV3-2|TRBD2
TGTGCCAGCAGCCCCTATCGGACTAGTAAGGAGCAGTTCTTC
CASSPYRTSKEQFF
>.|TRBJ2-5|TRBV12-3/TRBV12-4|TRBD1
TGTGCCAGCAGCCGGACAGGCAGGGCCCAGTACTTC
CASSRTGRAQYF
>.|TRBJ1-5|TRBV5-1|.
TGCGCCAGCAGCTTGGATGGTTCGGGGAATCAGCCCCAGCATTTT
CASSLDGSGNQPQHF
>.|TRBJ1-3|TRBV4-2|.
TGTGCCAGCAGCCAAGATCAGGGATCTGGAAACACCATATATTTT
CASSQDQGSGNTIYF
>.|TRBJ2-3|TRBV7-8|.
TGTGCCAGCAGCAATAGTAGGGGGCGGGGCTCGGGCACAGATACGCAGTATTTT
CASSNSRGRGSGTDTQYF
>.|TRBJ2-5|TRBV27|.
TGTGCCAGCGGGTGGGAGACCCAGTACTTC
CASGWETQYF
>.|TRBJ1-2|TRBV12-3/TRBV12-4|TRBD1
TGTGCCAGCAGTTCTACAGGGGGGGATGGCTACACCTTC
CASSSTGGDGYTF
>.|TRBJ2-3|TRBV20-1|TRBD2
TGCAGTGCTAGTGTTCCGGGGGGACGCACAGATACGCAGTATTTT
CSASVPGGRTDTQYF
>.|TRBJ1-2|TRBV3-1/TRBV3-2|.
TGTGCCAGCAGCCAGGGGCGTACAGGGTGGGCCTCAGGCTACACCTTC
CASSQGRTGWASGYTF
>.|TRBJ1-2|TRBV6-5|TRBD1
TGTGCCAGCAGTTACGAAGGGACAGGGGGTTATGGCTACACCTTC
CASSYEGTGGYGYTF
>.|TRBJ2-1|TRBV2|.
TGTGCCAGCAGCCGGACTGGAAATGAGCAGTTCTTC
CASSRTGNEQFF